One sample yielded the 26 T cell receptor beta chains listed below, sequenced in a study of T cell repertoires in ileal Crohn's disease. Sequenced by immunoSEQ multiplex PCR; TCRdb stores in-frame clones only, minus some. The repertoire consists of approximately 6,300 clones, with 70% to 80% occurring once and the leading ten covering 16%. The sample was ileal tissue. The receptors come from an adult with Crohn's disease.

This clone was observed a few times. The chain joins TRBV7-3 to TRBJ2-1; TRBD2 matches 11 bases. CDR3 length: 16 residues. Losses at the gene ends were 5 bases for V and 3 bases for J; bases not matched to a gene: 6. Germline lookup yields CDR1 SGHTA and CDR2 FQGTGA. DNA of the CDR3: TGTGCCAGCAGCGAAACGGGACTAGCGGTCTACAATGAGCAGTTCTTC. This gives the protein CASSETGLAVYNEQFF.

V is TRBV6-6 and J is TRBJ2-2; D call uncertain. Between the trimmed V and J ends, which lost 6 bases and 7 bases, there was a span of 12 bases. The CDR3 is 13 amino acids. Germline V gene sequence: CDR1 MNHNY, CDR2 SVGAGI (reference sequence). The CDR3 protein is CASSFGAIGELFF. For the CDR3, the DNA is TGTGCCAGCAGCTTTGGAGCCATCGGGGAGCTGTTTTTT.

The chain combines TRBV27 with TRBJ2-7; the D is unclear. V was trimmed by 5 bases and J by 0 bases, leaving 5 bases between them. This CDR3 contains 12 residues. Germline CDR1 reads MNHEY; CDR2 reads SMNVEV (reference sequence). DNA of the CDR3: TGTGCCAGCAGTCCCCACTCCTACGAGCAGTACTTC. Its translation: CASSPHSYEQYF.

The rearrangement uses TRBV7-2 and TRBJ2-7; 8 bases map to TRBD2. V shed 4 bases and J 2 bases; nucleotides not matched to a gene: 7. The CDR3 extends over 15 amino acids. The germline CDR1 and CDR2 sequences are SGHTA and FQGNSA. The CDR3 nucleotides read TGTGCCAGCAGCTCCCCTAGCGGGCAACCCTACGAGCAGTACTTC. This encodes CASSSPSGQPYEQYF. The full variable domain, completed using reference TRBV7-2 and TRBJ2-7, is GAGVSQSPSNKVTEKGKDVELRCDPISGHTALYWYRQSLGQGLEFLIYFQGNSAPDKSGLPSDRFSAERTGGSVSTLTIQRTQQEDSAVYLCASSSPSGQPYEQYFGPGTRLTVT.

The chain is built from TRBV27 and TRBJ1-2; 7 bases map to TRBD1. Trimming cost V 4 bases and J 4 bases; bases outside gene matches: 6. CDR1 and CDR2 (germline): MNHEY, SMNVEV (reference sequence). The CDR3 loop spans 14 amino acids. The CDR3 loop is CASSSTGTVYGYTF. CDR3 in DNA: TGTGCCAGCAGTTCAACCGGGACAGTCTATGGCTACACCTTC.

As DNA, the CDR3 is TGTGCCAGCAGCCACTCCAGGGCAAGGCAGAACACCGGGGAGCTGTTTTTT. Protein sequence: CASSHSRARQNTGELFF. The V call is TRBV14, the J call TRBJ2-2; TRBD1 might be the D (5 bases). The germline CDR1 and CDR2 sequences are SGHDN and FVKESK. The CDR3 length is 17 residues. The V end was cut by 3 bases, the J end by 1 base, with 15 bases between.

This chain connects TRBV9 to TRBJ2-1; TRBD2 might be the D (5 bases). Germline loops: CDR1 SGDLS, CDR2 YYNGEE. The V gene lost 0 bases and the J gene lost 9 bases, with 10 bases spanning the gap. The CDR3 runs to 13 residues. CDR3 sequence: CASSVASTGEQFF. CDR3 nucleotides: TGTGCCAGCAGCGTAGCTAGCACGGGTGAGCAGTTCTTC. The full variable domain, with the rest looked up from reference TRBV9 and TRBJ2-1, is DSGVTQTPKHLITATGQRVTLRCSPRSGDLSVYWYQQSLDQGLQFLIQYYNGEERAKGNILERFSAQQFPDLHSELNLSSLELGDSALYFCASSVASTGEQFFGPGTRLTVL.

The rearrangement joins TRBV6-1 to TRBJ2-3; TRBD1 matches 11 bases. The germline CDR1 and CDR2 sequences are MNHNS and SASEGT. The V segment lost 8 bases and the J segment 3 bases; nucleotides outside the gene matches: 1. The CDR3 spans 13 residues. CDR3 sequence reads: CASRDRGTDTQYF. CDR3 DNA: TGTGCCAGCCGGGACAGGGGGACAGATACGCAGTATTTT.

The V gene is TRBV19, the J gene TRBJ2-7; a possible D gene is TRBD1 (6 bases). The V gene's germline CDR1 is LNHDA and CDR2 SQIVND (reference sequence). Trimming left V 5 bases short and J 5 bases short, with 22 bases between. This CDR3 is 16 amino acids long. CDR3 loop: CASSARGRGRADEQYF. The CDR3 DNA follows: TGTGCCAGTAGTGCCCGGGGCAGGGGCCGGGCGGACGAGCAGTACTTC.

The CDR3 bases are TGTGCCAGCAGCGGGTTCGACGGGAAAGGAGAGCAGTACTTC. It yields the protein CASSGFDGKGEQYF. The rearrangement uses TRBV9 and TRBJ2-7; D is possibly TRBD2 (5 bases). The V end was cut by 3 bases, the J end by 7 bases, with 17 bases between. Germline loops: CDR1 SGDLS, CDR2 YYNGEE. This CDR3 contains 14 residues.

V is TRBV28 and J is TRBJ1-1, with 10 bases lining up with TRBD1. Germline CDR1 MDHEN, CDR2 SYDVKM. V lost 7 bases and J lost 11; bases outside the gene matches: 16. The CDR3 spans 15 residues. The CDR3 protein is CASIPRGTGVFQAFF. Here the CDR3 DNA reads TGTGCCAGCATCCCTCGGGGGACAGGGGTCTTTCAGGCTTTCTTT.

The chain employs TRBV4-1 and TRBJ1-5, with TRBD1 as a possible D gene (6 bases). This CDR3 comprises 14 residues. V was shortened by 4 bases and J by 5 bases, with 12 bases between the two germline ends. From germline, CDR1 is MGHRA and CDR2 YSYEKL. The CDR3 coding sequence is TGCGCCAGCAGCCGAATAGGGGGTGATCAGCCCCAGCATTTT. Protein sequence: CASSRIGGDQPQHF.

The chain links TRBV7-9 to TRBJ1-4, with TRBD1 matching over 8 bases. The CDR3 consists of 17 residues. The V segment lost 3 bases and the J segment 4 bases; nucleotides outside the gene matches: 10. CDR1 and CDR2 from the germline V gene are SEHNR and FQNEAQ (reference sequence). CDR3: CASSFIPQGVNNEKLFF. The CDR3 nucleotides are TGTGCCAGCAGCTTCATTCCACAGGGGGTAAATAATGAAAAACTGTTTTTT.

The V gene is TRBV25-1, the J gene TRBJ2-5, with 10 bases identical to TRBD2. CDR1 is MGHDK, CDR2 SYGVNS, per germline. The CDR3 has 14 residues. Germline trimming cut 8 bases from V and 7 bases from J; bases unmatched to any gene: 10. CDR3 in DNA: TGTGCCAGCGGGGTAGCGGGAGGCGATGGGACCCAGTACTTC. Protein product: CASGVAGGDGTQYF.

J is TRBJ1-4 and V is TRBV4-3, with D tentatively TRBD1 (6 bases). Germline values: CDR1 LGHNA, CDR2 YSLEER. V lost 0 bases and J lost 8, with 13 bases in between. The CDR3 sequence is 15 residues long. The CDR3 reads CASSQDHRVFEKLFF. The CDR3 DNA sequence: TGCGCCAGCAGCCAAGATCACAGGGTGTTCGAAAAACTGTTTTTT.

The rearrangement joins TRBV9 to TRBJ1-1; D is unclear. Germline V lookup: CDR1 SGDLS, CDR2 YYNGEE. The CDR3 loop spans 14 amino acids. V shed 4 bases and J shed 7 bases, with 17 bases lying between them. The CDR3 loop is CASSTLGREGEAFF. In DNA form, the CDR3 reads TGTGCCAGCAGCACTCTGGGGAGGGAAGGTGAAGCTTTCTTT.

The chain recombines TRBV20-1 with TRBJ1-2; possibly TRBD1 for D (6 bases). The V gene lost 3 bases and the J gene lost 8 bases, with 10 bases spanning the gap. The CDR3 has 11 amino acids. Germline V gene lookup returns CDR1 DFQATT and CDR2 SNEGSKA (reference sequence). The CDR3 nucleotides read TGCAGTGCTAGGGGGGGGCTCGGCTACACCTTC. It encodes CSARGGLGYTF.

The V gene is TRBV10-1, the J gene TRBJ2-7; D uncertain. Between the trimmed V and J ends, which lost 2 bases and 3 bases, there was a span of 8 bases. Looked up from germline, CDR1 is WNHNN and CDR2 is SYGVQD (reference sequence). The CDR3 length is 13 residues. DNA for the CDR3: TGCGCCAGCAGTGAGCCCACGGGCTACGAGCAGTACTTC. Translated, it gives CASSEPTGYEQYF.

The gene calls are TRBV4-3 and TRBJ2-5; D gene uncertain. The germline gives CDR1 LGHNA, CDR2 YSLEER. This CDR3 is built from 15 residues. The ends were cut back, 2 bases at V and 1 base at J, with 11 bases in the middle. The CDR3 loop reads CASSQKWAVQETQYF. The CDR3 region has the DNA TGCGCCAGCAGCCAAAAGTGGGCAGTCCAAGAGACCCAGTACTTC.

This sequence joins TRBV9 and TRBJ2-7; D possibly corresponds to TRBD2 (6 bases). The germline CDR1 and CDR2 sequences are SGDLS and YYNGEE. The CDR3 runs 12 residues. Trimming stripped 7 bases from V and 6 bases from J, with 14 bases between. For the CDR3, the DNA is TGTGCCAGCGGTACTAGCCCCCGCGAGCAGTACTTC. Its translation is CASGTSPREQYF.

This rearrangement joins TRBV4-1 to TRBJ2-2, with D possibly being TRBD1 (6 bases). The CDR3 contains 15 residues. V shed 4 bases and J shed 1 base, with 10 bases lying between them. CDR1 and CDR2 from the germline V gene are MGHRA and YSYEKL. CDR3 sequence (DNA): TGCGCCAGCAGCCGGTCGGGACAGAACACCGGGGAGCTGTTTTTT. Its translation is CASSRSGQNTGELFF.

This clone was found a few times. This chain connects TRBV6-1 to TRBJ1-5, with TRBD1 identical over 8 bases. With V trimmed by 4 bases and J by 3 bases, 5 bases remained unmatched. The CDR3 is 15 residues long. The V gene's germline CDR1 is MNHNS and CDR2 SASEGT. CDR3 nucleotides: TGTGCCAGCAGTGGACAGGGGCCCATCAATCAGCCCCAGCATTTT. Translation gives CASSGQGPINQPQHF.

This clone was seen more than once but under ten times. V is TRBV29-1 and J is TRBJ1-2; perhaps TRBD1 as D (6 bases). Trimming removed 0 bases at V and 2 bases at J, with 7 bases between. The CDR3 length is 13 residues. CDR1 and CDR2 (germline): SQVTM, ANQGSEA. In DNA, the CDR3 is TGCAGCGTTGAAGATGACAGGAACTATGGCTACACCTTC. It is translated as CSVEDDRNYGYTF. Full variable domain (outside the CDR3, taken from reference TRBV29-1 and TRBJ1-2): SAVISQKPSRDICQRGTSLTIQCQVDSQVTMMFWYRQQPGQSLTLIATANQGSEATYESGFVIDKFPISRPNLTFSTLTVSNMSPEDSSIYLCSVEDDRNYGYTFGSGTRLTVV.

This clone was recorded once. The CDR3 DNA is TGCGCCAGCAGCCAAGATAGTAGGGGGCGCGACTATGGCTACACCTTC. Its protein is CASSQDSRGRDYGYTF. The chain joins TRBV4-3 to TRBJ1-2; TRBD1 agrees at 7 bases. From germline, CDR1 is LGHNA and CDR2 YSLEER. J lost 3 bases, V lost 0 bases, and 7 bases had no gene match. CDR3 length: 16 amino acids.

The V and J genes are TRBV6-5 and TRBJ2-2; 12 nucleotides line up with TRBD2. CDR1 MNHEY and CDR2 SVGAGI come from the germline V gene. The CDR3 loop spans 15 amino acids. J lost 6 bases, V lost 8 bases, and 7 bases had no gene match. The CDR3 loop is CASRLAGVAAGELFF. In DNA form, the CDR3 reads TGTGCCAGCCGACTAGCGGGAGTCGCTGCCGGGGAGCTGTTTTTT.

This clone has just one count. The chain is built from TRBV4-1 and TRBJ1-2, with no clear D. The CDR3 is made up of 13 amino acids. Germline V lookup: CDR1 MGHRA, CDR2 YSYEKL. The V end was cut by 1 base, the J end by 2 bases, with 5 bases between. CDR3 residues: CASSQAKNYGYTF. CDR3 DNA sequence: TGCGCCAGCAGCCAAGCAAAAAACTATGGCTACACCTTC.